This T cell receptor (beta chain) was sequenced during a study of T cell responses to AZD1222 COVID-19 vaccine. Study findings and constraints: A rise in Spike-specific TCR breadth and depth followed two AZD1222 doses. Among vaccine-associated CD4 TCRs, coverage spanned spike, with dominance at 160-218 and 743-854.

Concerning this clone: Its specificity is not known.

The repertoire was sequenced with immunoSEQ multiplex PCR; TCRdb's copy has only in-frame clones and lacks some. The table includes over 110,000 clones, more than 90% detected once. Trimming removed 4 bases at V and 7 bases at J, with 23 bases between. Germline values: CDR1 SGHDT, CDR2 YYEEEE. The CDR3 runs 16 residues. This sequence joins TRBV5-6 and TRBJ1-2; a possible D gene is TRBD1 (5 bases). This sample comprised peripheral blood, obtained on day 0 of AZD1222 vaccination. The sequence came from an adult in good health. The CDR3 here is CASSILGRPEDGGYTF. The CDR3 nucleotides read TGTGCCAGCAGCATCCTGGGGCGCCCCGAGGACGGTGGCTACACCTTC.